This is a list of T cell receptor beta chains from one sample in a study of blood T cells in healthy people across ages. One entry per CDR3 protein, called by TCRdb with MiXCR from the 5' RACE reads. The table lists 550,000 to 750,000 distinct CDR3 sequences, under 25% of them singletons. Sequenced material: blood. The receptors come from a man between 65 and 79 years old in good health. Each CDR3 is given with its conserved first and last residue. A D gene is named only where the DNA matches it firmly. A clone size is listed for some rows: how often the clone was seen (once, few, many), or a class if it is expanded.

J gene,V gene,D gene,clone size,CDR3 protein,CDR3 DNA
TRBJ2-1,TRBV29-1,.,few,CSVDPEQVYNEQFF,TGCAGCGTTGATCCAGAACAAGTTTACAATGAGCAGTTCTTC
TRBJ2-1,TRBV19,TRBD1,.,CASRNRQGLGEQFF,TGTGCCAGTAGAAACCGACAGGGGTTGGGTGAGCAGTTCTTC
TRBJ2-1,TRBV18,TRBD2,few,CASSPGLAGELGEQFF,TGTGCCAGCTCACCGGGGCTAGCGGGAGAACTCGGGGAGCAGTTCTTC
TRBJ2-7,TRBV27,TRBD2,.,CASSPWASGSFYEQYF,TGTGCCAGCAGTCCTTGGGCTAGCGGGAGTTTCTACGAGCAGTACTTC
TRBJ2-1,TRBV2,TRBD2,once,CASSRLAGPNEQFF,TGTGCCAGCTCTCGGCTAGCGGGACCCAATGAGCAGTTCTTC
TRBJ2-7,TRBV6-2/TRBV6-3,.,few,CASGAGAGSYEQYF,TGTGCCAGCGGGGCCGGTGCCGGCTCCTACGAGCAGTACTTC
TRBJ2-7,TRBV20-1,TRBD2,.,CSASRRGLAGYEQYF,TGCAGTGCTTCTCGAAGGGGACTAGCGGGGTACGAGCAGTACTTC
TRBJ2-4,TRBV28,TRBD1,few,CASSRAGTGSKNIQYF,TGTGCCAGCAGCCGGGCCGGGACAGGGTCCAAAAACATTCAGTACTTC
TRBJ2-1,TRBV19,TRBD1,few,CASRQGPASHNEQFF,TGTGCCAGTAGACAGGGGCCCGCTTCTCACAATGAGCAGTTCTTC
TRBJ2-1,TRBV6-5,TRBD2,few,CASSYSFPGLASYSYNEQFF,TGTGCCAGCAGTTACTCATTTCCGGGACTAGCCAGTTACTCCTACAATGAGCAGTTCTTC
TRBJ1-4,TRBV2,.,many,CASSPDEKLFF,TGTGCCAGCAGCCCAGATGAAAAACTGTTTTTT
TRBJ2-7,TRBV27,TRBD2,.,CASSLGLSGRVYEQYF,TGTGCCAGCAGTTTAGGTTTGAGCGGGAGGGTCTACGAGCAGTACTTC
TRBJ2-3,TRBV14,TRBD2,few,CASSLFSGSTDTQYF,TGTGCCAGCAGCCTATTTAGCGGGAGTACAGATACGCAGTATTTT
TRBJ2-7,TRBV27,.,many,CASRSDTQSYEQYF,TGTGCCAGCAGAAGCGACACCCAATCCTACGAGCAGTACTTC
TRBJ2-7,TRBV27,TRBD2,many,CASRQTSGFSYEQYF,TGTGCCAGCAGGCAGACTAGCGGTTTCTCCTACGAGCAGTACTTC
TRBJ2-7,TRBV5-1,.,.,CASSFGQTDEQYF,TGCGCCAGCAGCTTCGGACAGACGGACGAGCAGTACTTC
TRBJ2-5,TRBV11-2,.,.,CASSFLVESHQGTQYF,TGTGCCAGCAGCTTTTTGGTAGAGAGCCACCAAGGGACCCAGTACTTC
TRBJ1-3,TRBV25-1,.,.,CASSAAGDSGNTIYF,TGTGCCAGCAGTGCAGCGGGAGACTCTGGAAACACCATATATTTT
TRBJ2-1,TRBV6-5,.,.,CASRSRGDSSYNEQFF,TGTGCCAGCAGGTCGCGGGGCGACTCCTCCTACAATGAGCAGTTCTTC
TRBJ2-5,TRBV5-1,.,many,CASSPGSNQETQYF,TGCGCCAGCAGCCCAGGGTCTAACCAAGAGACCCAGTACTTC